This T cell receptor beta chain was observed in a study of cytomegalovirus exposure and HLA in healthy donors. The assay was immunoSEQ multiplex PCR, and TCRdb's table has in-frame clones only and misses some. The table records about 50,000 clones, 88% of them present only once. This CDR3 is 13 amino acids long. Germline V gene sequence: CDR1 SGHVS, CDR2 FQNEAQ. V was trimmed by 2 bases and J by 4 bases, leaving 8 bases between them. The origin of this receptor is a woman aged 30 to 39 in good health and CMV-seronegative. Sequences were obtained from PBMCs. J is TRBJ1-2 and V is TRBV7-8, with unresolved D. DNA for the CDR3: TGTGCCAGCAGCTTAAGGACTGCCTATGGCTACACCTTC. Translated: CASSLRTAYGYTF.